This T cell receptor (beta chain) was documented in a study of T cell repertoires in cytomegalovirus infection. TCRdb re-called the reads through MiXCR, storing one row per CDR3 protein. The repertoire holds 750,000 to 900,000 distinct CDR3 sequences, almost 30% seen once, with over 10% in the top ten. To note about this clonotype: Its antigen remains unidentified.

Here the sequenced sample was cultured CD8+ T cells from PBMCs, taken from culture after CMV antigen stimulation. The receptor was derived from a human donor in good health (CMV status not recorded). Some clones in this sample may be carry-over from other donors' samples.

The CDR3 bases are TGCAGCGTCGCCTGGGTACCGGGTGAGCATCAGCCCCAGCATTTT. Protein sequence: CSVAWVPGEHQPQHF. The rearrangement links TRBV29-1 to TRBJ1-5; D remains unclear. The CDR3 totals 15 residues. Looked up from germline, CDR1 is SQVTM and CDR2 is ANQGSEA. The V end lost 6 bases, the J end lost 5 bases, and 20 bases lay between the germline ends.